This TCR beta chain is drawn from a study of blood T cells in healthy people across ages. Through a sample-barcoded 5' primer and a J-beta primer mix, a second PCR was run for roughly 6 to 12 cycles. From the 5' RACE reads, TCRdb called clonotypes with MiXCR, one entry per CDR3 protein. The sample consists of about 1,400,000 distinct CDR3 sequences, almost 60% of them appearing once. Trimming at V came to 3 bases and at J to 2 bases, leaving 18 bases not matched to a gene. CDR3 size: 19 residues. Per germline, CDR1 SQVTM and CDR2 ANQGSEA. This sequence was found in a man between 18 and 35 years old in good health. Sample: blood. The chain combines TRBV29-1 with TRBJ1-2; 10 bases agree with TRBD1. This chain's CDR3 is CSVEVFTLTGGAGNYGYTF. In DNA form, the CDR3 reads TGCAGCGTTGAGGTCTTCACGCTGACAGGGGGCGCAGGGAACTATGGCTACACCTTC.